A selection of T cell receptor beta chains follows, all from one sample in a study of blood T cell repertoires in COVID-19. Method: immunoSEQ multiplex PCR; TCRdb's copy keeps in-frame clones and lacks some. The sample consists of a few hundred thousand clones, more than 70% of them appearing once. Sample: PBMCs or T cells enriched from blood (not recorded which). All receptors derive from a woman in her thirties or forties with acute COVID-19. Each CDR3 is given with its conserved first and last residue.

V gene	J gene	CDR3 protein
TRBV5-1	TRBJ2-3	CASSPRGDRVTDTQYF
TRBV27	TRBJ1-4	CASRSTRRGIATNEKLFF
TRBV18	TRBJ1-1	CASSPSVEGGRPEAFF
TRBV4-3	TRBJ2-1	CASSQEGLDPYNEQFF
TRBV19	TRBJ2-1	CASSKAGGYDNEQFF
TRBV2	TRBJ2-5	CASSVAGTQETQYF
TRBV4-3	TRBJ1-5	CASSQGTGFRQPQHF
TRBV29-1	TRBJ2-1	CSGLAGVSGGSYNEQFF
TRBV10-2	TRBJ1-5	CASSEWPNQPQHF
TRBV24-1	TRBJ2-1	CATSDLTGDNEQFF
TRBV27	TRBJ2-1	CASSLTSGRVGSYNEQFF
TRBV27	TRBJ1-2	CASSSGYTF
TRBV11-2	TRBJ1-3	CASSFFTGNTIYF
TRBV5-1	TRBJ1-2	CASSPRPGGPGVNYGYTF
TRBV11-3	TRBJ2-1	CASSRGNRENEQFF
TRBV7-8	TRBJ1-2	CASSETRRGPGYGYTF
TRBV2	TRBJ2-7	CASSGAETYEQYF
TRBV7-9	TRBJ1-2	CASSPGRGSIYGYTF
TRBV27	TRBJ2-7	CASSLSMAGATYEQYF
TRBV12-3/TRBV12-4	TRBJ2-7	CASSLGPLYEQYF
TRBV10-3	TRBJ1-3	CAIAGDRDGNTIYF
TRBV19	TRBJ1-5	CASSRRDRGRIQPQHF
TRBV5-6	TRBJ2-7	CASSLRTSGRMGGYEQYF
TRBV28	TRBJ2-7	CASSAPRTYEQYF
TRBV12-5	TRBJ1-6	CASGLAHRPDSPLHF
TRBV7-9	TRBJ1-1	CASSRRTGGTNTEAFF
TRBV27	TRBJ2-5	CASSRGRFIRETQYF
TRBV7-8	TRBJ1-3	CASSLQGPGNTIYF
TRBV7-9	TRBJ1-1	CASSLPAGGTEAFF
TRBV5-1	TRBJ2-1	CASSPGTELWQFF
TRBV3-1/TRBV3-2	TRBJ1-5	CASSQDRELETVSNQPQHF
TRBV15	TRBJ2-1	CATSRSRTSGRAEQFF
TRBV24-1	TRBJ1-5	CATSDSGLANQPQHF
TRBV5-1	TRBJ1-1	CASSLATAMNTEAFF
TRBV9	TRBJ2-2	CASSPRTSGSVGELFF
TRBV7-8	TRBJ1-1	CASSSGTLNTEAFF
TRBV5-6	TRBJ2-2	CASSYLAGFTGELFF
TRBV7-2	TRBJ1-1	CASSLLGRQQNTEAFF
TRBV25-1	TRBJ2-5	CASSEARGPETQYF
TRBV27	TRBJ2-3	CASSFGSSDTQYF
TRBV5-8	TRBJ1-6	CASRTYGANNSPLHF
TRBV19	TRBJ1-1	CASSTLSRGRTEAFF
TRBV4-1	TRBJ1-3	CASGGISGNTIYF
TRBV24-1	TRBJ2-1	CATSGGTRNNEQFF
TRBV3-1/TRBV3-2	TRBJ1-6	CASSPNPGQYNSPLHF
TRBV5-1	TRBJ1-2	CASSFQLNYGYTF
TRBV7-8	TRBJ2-7	CASSRDSPYEQYF
TRBV9	TRBJ1-3	CASSVAPLGAGNTIYF
TRBV28	TRBJ1-2	CASSLGRENGYTF
TRBV3-1/TRBV3-2	TRBJ2-5	CASSQEVGVGETQYF
TRBV9	TRBJ2-1	CASSVVASGMSSYNEQFF
TRBV18	TRBJ2-1	CASSGQGAGYNEQFF
TRBV19	TRBJ1-5	CASSIPRGHPGRRPQHF
TRBV7-8	TRBJ1-3	CASSPGSSGNTIYF
TRBV5-1	TRBJ2-7	CASSLGQVGGYEQYF